This TCR beta chain was retrieved from a study of shared clonotypes between healthy human individuals. Germline V CDR1 and CDR2: MDHEN, SYDVKM. The junction had 15 bases not matched to a gene; V was cut back by 8 bases and J by 3 bases. The CDR3 has 16 amino acids. Libraries were prepared by immunoSEQ multiplex PCR; TCRdb keeps only in-frame clonotypes and omits some of them. This table has 1.4 million to 1.5 million clones, roughly 96% appearing once. What was sequenced was naive CD4+ T cells sorted from blood. Subset indicated: CD45RA+ positively selected. The chain combines TRBV28 with TRBJ2-7, with 8 bases identical to TRBD1. The receptor was derived from a man aged 30-40 years in good health. Here the CDR3 DNA reads TGTGCCAGCCCGCCTCAGGGGGCGTACATTGGCTACGAGCAGTACTTC. This encodes CASPPQGAYIGYEQYF.